This T cell receptor (beta chain) emerged from a study of blood T cell repertoires in COVID-19. Across the whole study: From T cells, B-cell-depleted T cells, or PBMCs came the material, which was cDNA or gDNA.

In the authors' methods: It was from reference gene primer amplification that nucleated cell counts were estimated. TCRdb's table, derived via immunoSEQ multiplex PCR, lists solely in-frame clones and lacks some. V, J and clone size derive from that table, while D and trimming were established from the DNA sequence. The sample contains 250,000 to 350,000 clones, 88% of which appear only once. This CDR3 region has 14 residues. From germline, CDR1 is GTSNPN and CDR2 SVGIG (reference sequence). Trimming stripped 5 bases from V and 3 bases from J, with 17 bases between. Seattle participants joined during active infection and were tracked over time.

What was sequenced was peripheral blood. This chain connects TRBV30 to TRBJ2-7; perhaps TRBD2 as D (6 bases). The sequence came from a woman aged 25 to 39 with COVID-19, enrolled during active disease. This CDR3 reads CAWGRDSPYYEQYF. In DNA, the CDR3 is TGTGCCTGGGGCCGGGACTCCCCATACTACGAGCAGTACTTC.